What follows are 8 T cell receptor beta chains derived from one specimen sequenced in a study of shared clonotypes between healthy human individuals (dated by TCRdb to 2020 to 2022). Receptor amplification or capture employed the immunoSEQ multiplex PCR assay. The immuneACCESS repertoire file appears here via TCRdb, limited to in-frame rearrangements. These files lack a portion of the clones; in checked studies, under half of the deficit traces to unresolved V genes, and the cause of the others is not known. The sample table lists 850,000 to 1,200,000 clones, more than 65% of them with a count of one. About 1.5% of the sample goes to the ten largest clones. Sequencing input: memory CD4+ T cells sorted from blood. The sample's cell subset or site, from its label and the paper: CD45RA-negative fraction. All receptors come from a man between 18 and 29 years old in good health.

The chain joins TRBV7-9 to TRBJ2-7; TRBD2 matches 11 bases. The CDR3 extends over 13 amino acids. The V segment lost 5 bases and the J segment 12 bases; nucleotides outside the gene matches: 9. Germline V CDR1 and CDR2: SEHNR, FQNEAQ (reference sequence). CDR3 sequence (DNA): TGTGCCAGCAGCCGGGGACTAGCGGAGAAGTTGTACTTC. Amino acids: CASSRGLAEKLYF.

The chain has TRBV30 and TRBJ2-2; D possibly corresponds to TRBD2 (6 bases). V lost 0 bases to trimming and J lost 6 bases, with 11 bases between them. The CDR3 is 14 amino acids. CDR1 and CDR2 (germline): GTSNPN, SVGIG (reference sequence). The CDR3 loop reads CAWSVRGWSGELFF. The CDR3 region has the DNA TGTGCCTGGAGTGTACGGGGGTGGTCCGGGGAGCTGTTTTTT.

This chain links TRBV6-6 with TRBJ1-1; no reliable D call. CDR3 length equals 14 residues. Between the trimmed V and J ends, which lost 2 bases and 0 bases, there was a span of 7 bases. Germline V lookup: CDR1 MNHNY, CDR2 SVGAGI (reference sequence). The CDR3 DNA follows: TGTGCCAGCAGTTACCTAAGGGTGAACACTGAAGCTTTCTTT. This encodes CASSYLRVNTEAFF.

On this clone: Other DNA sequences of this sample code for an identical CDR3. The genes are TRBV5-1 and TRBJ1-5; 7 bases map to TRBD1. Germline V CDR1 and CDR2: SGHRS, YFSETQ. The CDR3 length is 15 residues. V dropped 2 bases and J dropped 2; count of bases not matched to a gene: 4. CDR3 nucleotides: TGCGCCAGCAGCTTTACAGGGGTTGGCAATCAGCCCCAGCATTTT. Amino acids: CASSFTGVGNQPQHF.

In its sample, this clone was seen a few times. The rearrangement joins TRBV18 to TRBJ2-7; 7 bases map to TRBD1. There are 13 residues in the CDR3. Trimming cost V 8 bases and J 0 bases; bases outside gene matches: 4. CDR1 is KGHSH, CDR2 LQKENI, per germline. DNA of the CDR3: TGTGCCAGCGTAGGACAGGCCTCCTACGAGCAGTACTTC. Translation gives CASVGQASYEQYF.

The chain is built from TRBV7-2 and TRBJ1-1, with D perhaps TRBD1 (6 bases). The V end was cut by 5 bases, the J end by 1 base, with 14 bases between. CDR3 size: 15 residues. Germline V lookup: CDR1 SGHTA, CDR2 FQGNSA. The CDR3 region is CASSPAGGRNTEAFF. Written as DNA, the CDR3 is TGTGCCAGCAGCCCCGCGGGGGGGCGGAACACTGAAGCTTTCTTT.

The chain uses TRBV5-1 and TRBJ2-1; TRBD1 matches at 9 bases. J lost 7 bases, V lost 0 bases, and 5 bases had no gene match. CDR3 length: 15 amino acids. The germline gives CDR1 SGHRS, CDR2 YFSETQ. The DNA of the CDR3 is TGCGCCAGCAGCTTGGGGACAGGGGACTTTAATGAGCAGTTCTTC. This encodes CASSLGTGDFNEQFF.

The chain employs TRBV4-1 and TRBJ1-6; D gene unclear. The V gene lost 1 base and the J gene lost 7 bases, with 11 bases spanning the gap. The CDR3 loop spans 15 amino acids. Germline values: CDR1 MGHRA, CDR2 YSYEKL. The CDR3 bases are TGCGCCAGCAGCCAAGCCCTGGCGGTAAATTCACCCCTCCACTTT. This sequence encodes CASSQALAVNSPLHF.